This is a list of T cell receptor beta chains from one sample in a study of regulatory and conventional T cells in RAG deficiency. Sequenced by immunoSEQ multiplex PCR; TCRdb stores in-frame clones only, minus some. The sample includes under 45,000 clones, about 70% of them seen just once. This sample was shared with a second study, whose subject was regulatory T cells.

Sequenced: CD4+ effector T cells sorted from blood. The receptors were gathered from a human donor in good health. CDR3s include the opening cysteine and the closing phenylalanine or tryptophan. D genes are given only for firm matches. Expanded clones get a size class; other rows say once, few or many, or leave the size out.

clone_size j_call d_call v_call cdr3_nt cdr3_aa
. TRBJ2-3 TRBD2 TRBV5-4 TGTGCCAGCAGCCCAGGACTAGCGGCCAGCACAGATACGCAGTATTTT CASSPGLAASTDTQYF
few TRBJ1-5 TRBD1 TRBV4-1 TGCGCCAGCAGCCAAACAGTAATACGGGACAGGAATCAGCCCCAGCATTTT CASSQTVIRDRNQPQHF
. TRBJ1-4 . TRBV28 TGTGCCAGCAGTTTCGCCGGGACACCTAATGAAAAACTGTTTTTT CASSFAGTPNEKLFF
. TRBJ2-1 TRBD2 TRBV28 TGTGCCAGCAGTTATCCGGCGGGGGGCAAAAGAAATGAGCAGTTCTTC CASSYPAGGKRNEQFF
. TRBJ2-2 TRBD1 TRBV5-1 TGCGCCAGCAGCTCACAGGGGGCTAAGGGCGGGGAGCTGTTTTTT CASSSQGAKGGELFF
. TRBJ1-6 TRBD1 TRBV30 TGTGCCTGGACCCTAGGTCGGACAGGGGTTGTTTCACCCCTCCACTTT CAWTLGRTGVVSPLHF
. TRBJ2-3 TRBD2 TRBV27 TGTGCCAGCAGTTTAGCGTACTCGCGGGGGGGCTCAAATACGCAGTATTTT CASSLAYSRGGSNTQYF
. TRBJ2-3 . TRBV19 TGTGCCAGTAGTTACTCAACCTTCACAGATACGCAGTATTTT CASSYSTFTDTQYF
. TRBJ1-4 TRBD1 TRBV29-1 TGCAGCGTTCTCGGACAGGGGAATGAAAAACTGTTTTTT CSVLGQGNEKLFF
. TRBJ1-4 . TRBV5-1 TGCGCCAGCAGCTTGAGCCGGGAAAAACTGTTTTTT CASSLSREKLFF
. TRBJ2-3 . TRBV15 TGTGCCACCAGCAGAGATCCGGGATTCAATACGCAGTATTTT CATSRDPGFNTQYF
. TRBJ2-7 . TRBV7-9 TGTGCCAGCAGCAACCGGGACAACAACTACGAGCAGTACTTC CASSNRDNNYEQYF
. TRBJ2-3 TRBD2 TRBV7-3 TGTGCCAGCAGCTCGCGGGGGAGCACAGATACGCAGTATTTT CASSSRGSTDTQYF
. TRBJ2-2 . TRBV7-2 TGTGCCAGCAGCTTAGCTTGGGGGACGAACACCGGGGAGCTGTTTTTT CASSLAWGTNTGELFF
once TRBJ1-1 TRBD1 TRBV10-3 TGTGCCATCAGTGGACAGGGGGACACTGAAGCTTTCTTT CAISGQGDTEAFF
. TRBJ1-5 . TRBV7-9 TGTGCCAGCAGCTTAAGTGTCAATCAGCCCCAGCATTTT CASSLSVNQPQHF
. TRBJ2-3 . TRBV11-2 TGTGCCAGCCGATTCTGGGGGGGCCAAGATACGCAGTATTTT CASRFWGGQDTQYF